These 17 T cell receptor beta chains were sequenced from one sample in a study of Ad26.COV2.S vaccination and SARS-CoV-2 variants. The protocol was immunoSEQ multiplex PCR, while the TCRdb copy is restricted to in-frame clones and leaves out a portion. Among around 300,000 clones listed, 85% to 90% were seen once. The treatment here: 15 to 20 received Ad26.COV2.S at low or high dose, single or two shots; several received placebo; per-sample allocation not given. Samples analyzed were those drawn on day 63 after the first vaccine or placebo injection. The material was peripheral blood, obtained in a trial of Ad26.COV2.S vaccine versus placebo. Source of these receptors: a person between 18 and 60 years old who received the Ad26.COV2.S COVID-19 vaccine or a placebo.

This chain uses TRBV12-3 or TRBV12-4 with TRBJ1-2; 7 nucleotides align to TRBD1. CDR3 length: 13 amino acids. V lost 4 bases and J lost 8; bases outside the gene matches: 7. CDR3 sequence reads: CASSSSADRGYTF. The CDR3 nucleotides are TGTGCCAGCAGTTCCTCAGCGGACAGGGGCTACACCTTC.

V is TRBV13 and J is TRBJ2-5; D gene ambiguous. Germline values: CDR1 PRHDT, CDR2 FYEKMQ (reference sequence). CDR3 size: 13 residues. V was cut by 10 bases and J by 0 bases, with 12 bases left in between. The CDR3 region is CATVAVNQETQYF. The CDR3 bases are TGTGCCACCGTGGCGGTAAACCAAGAGACCCAGTACTTC.

The V and J genes are TRBV11-2 and TRBJ1-1; 9 bases are a match to TRBD1. CDR3 length: 17 residues. Trimming cost V 2 bases and J 0 bases; bases outside gene matches: 7. CDR1 and CDR2 (germline): SGHAT, FQNNGV. The CDR3 nucleotides are TGTGCCAGCAGCTTATGGAGGACAGGGGACTTGAACACTGAAGCTTTCTTT. Translation gives CASSLWRTGDLNTEAFF.

The CDR3 coding sequence is TGTGCCACCAGCAGAGATAGGACCCTCGGGGCCCAAGAGACCCAGTACTTC. Translation gives CATSRDRTLGAQETQYF. V gene TRBV15 combines with J gene TRBJ2-5; possibly TRBD1 or TRBD2 for D (5 bases each). Trimming removed 0 bases at V and 1 base at J, with 15 bases between. The CDR3 is 17 residues long. The germline gives CDR1 LNHNV, CDR2 YYDKDF (reference sequence).

The gene calls are TRBV6-4 and TRBJ2-3; 13 nucleotides line up with TRBD2. Trimming cost V 3 bases and J 6 bases; bases outside gene matches: 3. Germline-derived CDR1 and CDR2 are MRHNA and SNTAGT. The CDR3 contains 15 residues. The CDR3 loop reads CASSEGLAGVDTQYF. In nucleotides, the CDR3 is TGTGCCAGCAGTGAAGGACTAGCGGGAGTGGATACGCAGTATTTT.

The chain has TRBV7-2 and TRBJ1-2; TRBD1 aligns across 9 bases. Germline V gene sequence: CDR1 SGHTA, CDR2 FQGNSA. V lost 5 bases to trimming and J lost 4 bases; unmatched junction nucleotides: 5. The CDR3 is 14 residues long. CDR3 amino acids: CASSLQGAAYGYTF. The CDR3 coding sequence is TGTGCCAGCAGCCTACAGGGGGCGGCCTATGGCTACACCTTC. Full variable domain (missing parts from reference TRBV7-2 and TRBJ1-2): GAGVSQSPSNKVTEKGKDVELRCDPISGHTALYWYRQSLGQGLEFLIYFQGNSAPDKSGLPSDRFSAERTGGSVSTLTIQRTQQEDSAVYLCASSLQGAAYGYTFGSGTRLTVV.

V is TRBV3-1 (or the pseudogene TRBV3-2) and J is TRBJ1-5; unclear D gene. This CDR3 is 16 amino acids long. Germline assignment: CDR1 LGHDT and CDR2 YNNKEL (reference sequence). V was cut by 0 bases and J by 1 base, with 10 bases left in between. CDR3 sequence reads: CASSQDLTVSNQPQHF. The CDR3 nucleotides read TGTGCCAGCAGCCAAGATCTGACGGTAAGCAATCAGCCCCAGCATTTT.

The V gene is TRBV5-1, the J gene TRBJ1-1; D is possibly TRBD1 (5 bases). Germline values: CDR1 SGHRS, CDR2 YFSETQ. The CDR3 is 17 amino acids. Trimming stripped 2 bases from V and 2 bases from J, with 19 bases between. The CDR3 loop is CASSFPPGGVTNTEAFF. CDR3 coding DNA: TGCGCCAGCAGCTTTCCCCCGGGGGGGGTCACAAACACTGAAGCTTTCTTT.

This chain links TRBV3-1 (or the pseudogene TRBV3-2) with TRBJ2-1; D call uncertain. With 0 bases removed from V and 9 bases from J, the gap between germline ends came to 9 bases. The CDR3 is 13 residues long. Per the germline V gene, CDR1 is LGHDT and CDR2 is YNNKEL (reference sequence). CDR3 sequence reads: CASSQEKKPEQFF. The CDR3 region has the DNA TGTGCCAGCAGCCAAGAAAAAAAGCCTGAGCAGTTCTTC.

The rearrangement joins TRBV2 to TRBJ2-5, with D uncertain. The CDR3 has 14 amino acids. CDR1 SNHLY and CDR2 FYNNEI come from the germline V gene. V lost 7 bases, J lost 2 bases, and 14 bases lay in between. CDR3 sequence (DNA): TGTGCCAGCACCCCCCGATGGGTACAAGAGACCCAGTACTTC. Amino acids: CASTPRWVQETQYF.

The chain uses TRBV6-5 and TRBJ2-5; no firm D call. Looked up from germline, CDR1 is MNHEY and CDR2 is SVGAGI. The CDR3 extends over 12 amino acids. V lost 5 bases and J lost 4, with 8 bases in between. The CDR3 bases are TGTGCCAGCAGTCGGTGGGGAGAGACCCAGTACTTC. Translating gives CASSRWGETQYF.

The gene calls are TRBV5-1 and TRBJ1-3; TRBD1 is a possible D gene (6 bases). The CDR3 runs 13 residues. Trimming pared 4 bases from V and 4 bases from J, leaving 9 bases between. The germline CDR1 and CDR2 sequences are SGHRS and YFSETQ. CDR3 DNA sequence: TGCGCCAGCAGCATAGGACAGGGAAACACCATATATTTT. It yields the protein CASSIGQGNTIYF.

The chain is built from TRBV18 and TRBJ1-2, with 7 bases fitting TRBD1. The CDR3 is 17 residues long. Germline-derived CDR1 and CDR2 are KGHSH and LQKENI. The V segment lost 2 bases and the J segment 7 bases; nucleotides outside the gene matches: 16. The CDR3 loop reads CASSPVSKLTGDPGYTF. The CDR3 DNA follows: TGTGCCAGCTCACCAGTGAGTAAGCTAACAGGGGATCCTGGCTACACCTTC.

The chain links TRBV5-4 to TRBJ1-6; D gene unclear. CDR1 is SGHNT, CDR2 YYREEE, per germline (reference sequence). The CDR3 covers 17 residues. Deletions cut 3 bases from V and 7 bases from J, with 20 bases between. The CDR3 nucleotides are TGTGCCAGCAGCTCGGGGAGGGAATATGGTATGAATTCACCCCTCCACTTT. It codes for CASSSGREYGMNSPLHF. Complete variable domain (other parts from reference TRBV5-4 and TRBJ1-6): ETGVTQSPTHLIKTRGQQVTLRCSSQSGHNTVSWYQQALGQGPQFIFQYYREEENGRGNFPPRFSGLQFPNYSSELNVNALELDDSALYLCASSSGREYGMNSPLHFGNGTRLTVT.

CDR3 bases: TGTGCCAGCAGCTTTGGTACAGGCCAAGAGACCCAGTACTTC. Translated, it gives CASSFGTGQETQYF. V gene TRBV7-3 combines with J gene TRBJ2-5, with a possible D match to TRBD1 (5 bases). This CDR3 spans 14 amino acids. The ends were cut back, 3 bases at V and 1 base at J, with 9 bases in the middle. CDR1 is SGHTA and CDR2 is FQGTGA in the germline V gene.

The chain carries TRBV11-1 and TRBJ2-1; 16 bases map to TRBD2. The CDR3 is 15 residues long. Trimming took 5 bases from V and 9 from J; bases not matched to a gene: 4. The V gene's germline CDR1 is SGHAT and CDR2 FQDESV (reference sequence). The CDR3 region is CASSRGLAGGIEQFF. CDR3 DNA sequence: TGTGCCAGCAGCCGGGGACTAGCGGGAGGGATTGAGCAGTTCTTC.

The J gene is TRBJ1-1, the V gene TRBV3-1 (or the pseudogene TRBV3-2), with D possibly TRBD1 on 5 matching bases. This CDR3 comprises 14 residues. Trimming shortened V by 2 bases and J by 10 bases, and 17 bases separated the two germline ends. CDR1 is LGHDT, CDR2 YNNKEL, per germline (reference sequence). CDR3 in DNA: TGTGCCAGCAGCCAAAGTTGGGGGGAAAGTGGAGCTTTCTTT. Translated: CASSQSWGESGAFF.